This record looks at one T cell receptor beta chain sequence and its context. Antigen unknown. Only healthy Caucasians were enrolled as donors. This specimen belongs to a study of identical twins. Germline V gene lookup returns CDR1 LNHDA and CDR2 SQIVND (reference sequence). Trimming shortened V by 6 bases and J by 3 bases, and 18 bases separated the two germline ends. The CDR3 length is 15 residues. TCRdb redid the calling of the 5' RACE reads with MiXCR, one entry per CDR3 protein. This sample has 470,000 or so distinct CDR3 sequences; around 24% occur once, and the top ten carry 2.9%. Overall study findings and caveats: Findings came from cross-sectional statistics, without long-term follow-up of donors. Analyses based on zero insertions could be partly confounded by invariant MAIT and iNKT cells.

The data were also submitted as part of a second study, on T cells expressing NK-cell markers.

This chain connects TRBV19 to TRBJ2-7; a weak D match, TRBD2 (5 bases). The sequence derives from a woman between 18 and 30 years old in good health. Sequenced: CD4+ T cells sorted from blood. As DNA, the CDR3 is TGTGCCAGTAGCCCTACCCTTGGGAGAGTCTACGAGCAGTACTTC. It yields the protein CASSPTLGRVYEQYF. Complete variable domain (other parts from reference TRBV19 and TRBJ2-7): DGGITQSPKYLFRKEGQNVTLSCEQNLNHDAMYWYRQDPGQGLRLIYYSQIVNDFQKGDIAEGYSVSREKKESFPLTVTSAQKNPTAFYLCASSPTLGRVYEQYFGPGTRLTVT.